The entry below gives a single TCR beta chain sequence along with its context. Germline lookup yields CDR1 MNHEY and CDR2 SMNVEV (reference sequence). There are 16 residues in the CDR3. V shed 2 bases and J shed 5 bases, with 16 bases lying between them. Random hexamers were used to reverse transcribe the RNA input (roughly 0.5 to 1 ug). By means of immunoSEQ multiplex PCR, TCR beta CDR3 spanning 54 Vbeta and 13 Jbeta underwent amplification. TCRdb independently ran MiXCR on the immunoSEQ multiplex PCR reads; one entry per CDR3 protein. The data hold tens of thousands of distinct CDR3 sequences, with around 96% observed a single time. The data were obtained in a study of CD8 T cells in Susac syndrome.

The receptor was derived from a human donor with Susac syndrome. The V call is TRBV27, the J call TRBJ1-5, with no clear D. The sequencing sample was made of CD8+ T cells from PBMCs. The CDR3 region is CASSLSNWERDQPQHF. The CDR3 DNA sequence: TGTGCCAGCAGTTTAAGTAACTGGGAGAGGGATCAGCCCCAGCATTTT.